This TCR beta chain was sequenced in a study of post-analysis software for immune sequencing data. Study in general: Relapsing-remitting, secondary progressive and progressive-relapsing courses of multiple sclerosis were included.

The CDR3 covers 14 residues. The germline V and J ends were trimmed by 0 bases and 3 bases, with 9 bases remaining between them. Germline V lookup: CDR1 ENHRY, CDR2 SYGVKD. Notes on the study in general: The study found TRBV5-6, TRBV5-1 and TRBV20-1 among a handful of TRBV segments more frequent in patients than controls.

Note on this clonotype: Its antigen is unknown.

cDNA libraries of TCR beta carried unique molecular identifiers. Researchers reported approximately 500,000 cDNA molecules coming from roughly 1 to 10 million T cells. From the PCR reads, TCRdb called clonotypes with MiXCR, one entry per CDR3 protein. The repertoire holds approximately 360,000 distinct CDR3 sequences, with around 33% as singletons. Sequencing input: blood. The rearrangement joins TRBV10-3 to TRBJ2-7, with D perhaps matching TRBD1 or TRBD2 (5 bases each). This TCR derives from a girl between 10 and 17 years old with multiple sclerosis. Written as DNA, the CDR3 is TGTGCCATCAGTGAGTCGGGGGAAGTCTACGAGCAGTACTTC. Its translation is CAISESGEVYEQYF.